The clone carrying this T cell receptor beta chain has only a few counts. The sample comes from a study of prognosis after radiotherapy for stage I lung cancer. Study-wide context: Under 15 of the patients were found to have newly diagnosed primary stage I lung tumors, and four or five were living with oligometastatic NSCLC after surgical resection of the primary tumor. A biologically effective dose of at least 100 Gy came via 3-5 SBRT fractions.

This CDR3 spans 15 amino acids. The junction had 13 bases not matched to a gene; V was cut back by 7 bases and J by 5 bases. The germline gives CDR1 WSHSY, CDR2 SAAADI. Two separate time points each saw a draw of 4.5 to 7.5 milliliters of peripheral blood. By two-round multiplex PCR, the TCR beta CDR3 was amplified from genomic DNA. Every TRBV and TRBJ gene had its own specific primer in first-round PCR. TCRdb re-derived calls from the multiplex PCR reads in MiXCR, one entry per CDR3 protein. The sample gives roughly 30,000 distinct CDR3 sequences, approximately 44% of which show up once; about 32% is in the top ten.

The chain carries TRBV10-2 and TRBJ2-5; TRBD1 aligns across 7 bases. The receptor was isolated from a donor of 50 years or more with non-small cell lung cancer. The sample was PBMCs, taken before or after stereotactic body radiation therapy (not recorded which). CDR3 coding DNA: TGCGCCAGCAAAATGCAGACAGGGCTGGGGGAGACCCAGTACTTC. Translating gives CASKMQTGLGETQYF.